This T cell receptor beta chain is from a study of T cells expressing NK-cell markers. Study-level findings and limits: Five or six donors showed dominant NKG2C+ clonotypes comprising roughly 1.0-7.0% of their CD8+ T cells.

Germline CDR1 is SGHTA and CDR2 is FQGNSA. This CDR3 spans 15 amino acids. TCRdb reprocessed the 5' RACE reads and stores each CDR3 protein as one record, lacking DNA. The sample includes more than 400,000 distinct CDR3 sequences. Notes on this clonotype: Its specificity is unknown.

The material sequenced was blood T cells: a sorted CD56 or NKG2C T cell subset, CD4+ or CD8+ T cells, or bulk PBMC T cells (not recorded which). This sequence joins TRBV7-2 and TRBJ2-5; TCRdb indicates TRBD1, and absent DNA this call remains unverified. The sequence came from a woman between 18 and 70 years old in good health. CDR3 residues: CASSLDFTGTETQYF.